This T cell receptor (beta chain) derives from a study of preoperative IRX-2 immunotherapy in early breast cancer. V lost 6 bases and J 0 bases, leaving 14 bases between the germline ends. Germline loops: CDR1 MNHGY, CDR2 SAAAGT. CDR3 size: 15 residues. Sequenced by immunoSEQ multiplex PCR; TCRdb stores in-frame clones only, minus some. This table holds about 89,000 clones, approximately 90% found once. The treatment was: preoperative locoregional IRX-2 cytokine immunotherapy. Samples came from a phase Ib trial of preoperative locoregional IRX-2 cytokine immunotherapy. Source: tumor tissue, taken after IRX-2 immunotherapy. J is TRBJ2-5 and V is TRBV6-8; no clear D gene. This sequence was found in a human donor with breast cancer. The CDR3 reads CASSGRLNYQETQYF. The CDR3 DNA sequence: TGTGCCAGCAGCGGACGGCTCAATTACCAAGAGACCCAGTACTTC.